This T cell receptor beta chain was observed in a study of technical replicates of blood from a handful of donors. Produced via immunoSEQ multiplex PCR; TCRdb's table is partial and in-frame only. The data hold tens of thousands of clones, with more than 85% observed a single time. Germline V CDR1 and CDR2: MNHEY, SVGAGI. The CDR3 spans 16 residues. The trim removed 1 base at V and 3 bases at J, leaving 4 bases unmatched. This clone showed up just once. Sequencing was performed on T cells isolated from PBMCs. This receptor was obtained from a human donor in good health. Some clones in this sample may be carry-over from other donors' samples. This chain joins TRBV6-5 and TRBJ2-3, with 10 bases lining up with TRBD2. CDR3 DNA: TGTGCCAGCAGTTACTTCAAGCGGGAGGGAACAGATACGCAGTATTTT. This translates into CASSYFKREGTDTQYF.